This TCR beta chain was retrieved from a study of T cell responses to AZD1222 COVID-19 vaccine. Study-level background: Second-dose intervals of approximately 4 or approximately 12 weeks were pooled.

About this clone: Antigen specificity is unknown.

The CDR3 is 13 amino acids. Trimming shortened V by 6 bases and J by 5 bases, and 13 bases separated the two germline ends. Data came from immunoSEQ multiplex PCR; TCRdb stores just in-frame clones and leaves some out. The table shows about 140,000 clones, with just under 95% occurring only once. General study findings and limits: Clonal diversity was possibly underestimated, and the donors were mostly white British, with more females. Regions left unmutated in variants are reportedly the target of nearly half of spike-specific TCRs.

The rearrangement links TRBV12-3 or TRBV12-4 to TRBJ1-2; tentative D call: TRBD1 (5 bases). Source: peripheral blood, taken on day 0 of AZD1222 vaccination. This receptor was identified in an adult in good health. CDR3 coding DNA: TGTGCCAGCAGCCAAGGGACGGCATATGGCTACACCTTC. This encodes CASSQGTAYGYTF.